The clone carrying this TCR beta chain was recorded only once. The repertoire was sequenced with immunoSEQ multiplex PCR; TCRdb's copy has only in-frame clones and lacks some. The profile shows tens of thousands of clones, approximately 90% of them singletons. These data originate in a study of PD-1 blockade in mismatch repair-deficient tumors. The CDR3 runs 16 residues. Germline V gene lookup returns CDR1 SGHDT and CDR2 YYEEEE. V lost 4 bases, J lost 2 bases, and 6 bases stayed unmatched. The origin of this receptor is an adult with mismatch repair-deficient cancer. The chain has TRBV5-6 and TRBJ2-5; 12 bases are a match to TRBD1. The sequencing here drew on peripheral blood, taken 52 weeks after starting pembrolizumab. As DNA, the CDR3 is TGTGCCAGCAGCCCCCGGGACAGGGGGCTTCAAGAGACCCAGTACTTC. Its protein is CASSPRDRGLQETQYF.